Listed here are 17 T cell receptor beta chains from one sample, sequenced in a study of human T cells and chemical hapten exposure (dated by TCRdb to the early 2020s). What the time point label conveys for this sample: pre-sensitization, week 0. The treatment or condition label here, explained by the study, means: therapeutic diphenylcyclopropenone sensitization with weekly scalp DPC. Libraries were built with RACE. Sequencing was carried out with a NextSeq 500. TCRdb reanalyzed the raw reads on its own, using fastp at Q25 for trimming and MiXCR for clone calling, and kept in-frame beta chains. Each CDR3 protein gets just one entry, which takes the most common genes and DNA from the rows behind it. The sample yields tens of thousands of distinct CDR3 sequences; approximately 9.9% were counted once. The ten biggest clones cover roughly 3.5% of the sample. The source was whole blood, collected in connection with sensitization to the hapten diphenylcyclopropenone (DPC). The receptors come from a woman aged 40 to 55 with alopecia areata. Some clones in this sample may be carry-over from other donors' samples.

V and J are TRBV28 and TRBJ1-2; 9 positions agree with TRBD1. The germline gives CDR1 MDHEN, CDR2 SYDVKM. The CDR3 runs to 14 residues. The V and J ends lost 5 bases and 5 bases, in that order; junction bases with no gene match: 6. CDR3 loop: CASSASGTGYGYTF. The CDR3 DNA sequence: TGTGCCAGCAGTGCCTCCGGGACAGGGTATGGCTACACCTTC.

In this sample, this clonotype turned up a few times. This chain joins TRBV14 and TRBJ2-7; a weak D match, TRBD1 (6 bases). CDR1 is SGHDN and CDR2 is FVKESK in the germline V gene. Trimming removed 4 bases at V and 6 bases at J, with 22 bases between. The CDR3 covers 16 residues. CDR3 sequence: CASSPRSLQGSREQYF. DNA for the CDR3: TGTGCCAGCAGCCCTCGGTCACTGCAGGGGAGTCGCGAGCAGTACTTC.

The chain recombines TRBV7-9 with TRBJ2-1; D possibly corresponds to TRBD1 (6 bases). Germline V gene data show CDR1 as SEHNR and CDR2 as FQNEAQ (reference sequence). The CDR3 contains 15 residues. V was shortened by 7 bases and J by 3 bases, with 16 bases between the two germline ends. The CDR3 sequence is CASNLPGTIYNEQFF. For the CDR3, the DNA is TGTGCCAGCAACTTGCCGGGGACAATCTACAATGAGCAGTTCTTC. The full variable domain, with the rest looked up from reference TRBV7-9 and TRBJ2-1, is DTGVSQNPRHKITKRGQNVTFRCDPISEHNRLYWYRQTLGQGPEFLTYFQNEAQLEKSRLLSDRFSAERPKGSFSTLEIQRTEQGDSAMYLCASNLPGTIYNEQFFGPGTRLTVL.

The chain combines TRBV7-8 with TRBJ2-7, with 9 bases identical to TRBD1. The CDR3 runs to 16 residues. Germline loops: CDR1 SGHVS, CDR2 FQNEAQ. Trimming at V came to 1 base and at J to 3 bases, leaving 7 bases not matched to a gene. The CDR3 DNA is TGTGCCAGCAGCTTAGTTCCGGGACAGGGTAACTACGAGCAGTACTTC. It yields the protein CASSLVPGQGNYEQYF.

The V and J genes are TRBV14 and TRBJ2-1; 10 bases fit TRBD2. V gave up 4 bases and J gave up 4 bases; unmatched junction bases: 10. This CDR3 contains 17 residues. CDR1 is SGHDN, CDR2 FVKESK, per germline. The DNA for the CDR3 is TGTGCCAGCAGCCGACTTATTTCTAGCGGGGGATACAATGAGCAGTTCTTC. Residues: CASSRLISSGGYNEQFF.

The V and J genes are TRBV7-9 and TRBJ1-4; D gene uncertain. CDR1 is SEHNR, CDR2 FQNEAQ, per germline (reference sequence). The CDR3 runs 14 residues. Between the trimmed V and J ends, which lost 1 base and 5 bases, there was a span of 8 bases. CDR3 DNA: TGTGCCAGCAGCTTAGTGAGGGAGAATGAAAAACTGTTTTTT. Its protein is CASSLVRENEKLFF.

CDR3 DNA: TGTGCCAGCAGCTTCGGGGGGACCACCGGGGAGCTGTTTTTT. Encoded protein: CASSFGGTTGELFF. The chain employs TRBV11-3 and TRBJ2-2; TRBD2 matches at 7 bases. The CDR3 totals 14 residues. The germline gives CDR1 SGHNT, CDR2 YENEEA. The J segment lost 4 bases and the V segment lost 3 bases, leaving 2 bases of the junction unmatched. The whole variable domain, remainder taken from reference TRBV11-3 and TRBJ2-2, is EAGVVQSPRYKIIEKKQPVAFWCNPISGHNTLYWYLQNLGQGPELLIRYENEEAVDDSQLPKDRFSAERLKGVDSTLKIQPAELGDSAVYLCASSFGGTTGELFFGEGSRLTVL.

The chain couples TRBV28 to TRBJ2-5; 14 bases match TRBD2. Unmatched junction bases numbered 5, after V lost 3 bases and J lost 5 bases. Germline V gene sequence: CDR1 MDHEN, CDR2 SYDVKM. The CDR3 contains 16 residues. DNA of the CDR3: TGTGCCAGCAGTTTGACTAGCGGGGGGGCGCGGGAGACCCAGTACTTC. It codes for CASSLTSGGARETQYF.

This clonotype was counted many times. V usage is TRBV10-3 and J usage is TRBJ2-1; 8 nucleotides match TRBD2. This CDR3 is 14 amino acids long. Germline V gene data show CDR1 as ENHRY and CDR2 as SYGVKD. The ends lost 5 bases at V and 7 bases at J; junction bases unmatched: 7. The CDR3 region has the DNA TGTGCCATCAGTAGCGGGGGCCTACAAAATGAGCAGTTCTTC. Translation: CAISSGGLQNEQFF.

Many counts were recorded for this clonotype. The chain joins TRBV5-1 to TRBJ2-5, with 9 bases identical to TRBD2. The CDR3 has 17 residues. J lost 0 bases, V lost 3 bases, and 9 bases had no gene match. Germline V CDR1 and CDR2: SGHRS, YFSETQ. CDR3 in amino acids: CASSSRPSGNYQETQYF. The CDR3 coding sequence is TGCGCCAGCAGCTCCCGTCCTAGCGGGAACTACCAAGAGACCCAGTACTTC.

This clonotype was picked up many times. The chain joins TRBV6-2 or TRBV6-3 to TRBJ2-1; 8 bases map to TRBD2. Losses at the gene ends were 3 bases for V and 4 bases for J; bases not matched to a gene: 2. CDR1 MNHEY and CDR2 SVGEGT come from the germline V gene. The CDR3 has 14 amino acids. CDR3 in amino acids: CASSYSGVYNEQFF. The CDR3 coding sequence is TGTGCCAGCAGTTATAGCGGGGTGTACAATGAGCAGTTCTTC.

In this sample, this clonotype turned up many times. The chain couples TRBV7-9 to TRBJ2-5; tentative D call: TRBD1 (5 bases). V lost 5 bases, J lost 0 bases, and 10 bases lay in between. This CDR3 has 14 amino acids. Germline V gives CDR1 SEHNR, CDR2 FQNEAQ (reference sequence). Here the CDR3 reads CASSRGRYQETQYF. As DNA, the CDR3 is TGTGCCAGCAGCAGGGGAAGATACCAAGAGACCCAGTACTTC.

This clonotype was detected many times. The chain couples TRBV7-2 to TRBJ2-1; possibly TRBD2 for D (6 bases). Germline assignment: CDR1 SGHTA and CDR2 FQGNSA. The CDR3 totals 15 residues. Trimming took off 2 bases at V and 3 bases at J, with 11 bases between the two ends. The CDR3 is CASSLPGTLYNEQFF. In nucleotides, the CDR3 is TGTGCCAGCAGCTTACCAGGGACTCTCTACAATGAGCAGTTCTTC.

The chain carries TRBV5-4 and TRBJ2-3; D call uncertain. V shed 4 bases and J shed 3 bases, with 12 bases lying between them. Looked up from germline, CDR1 is SGHNT and CDR2 is YYREEE (reference sequence). CDR3 size: 14 residues. The chain's CDR3 is CASSDQIGTDTQYF. For the CDR3, the DNA is TGTGCCAGCAGCGATCAAATAGGGACAGATACGCAGTATTTT.

This clonotype was seen ten or more times. V gene TRBV11-2 combines with J gene TRBJ2-1, with TRBD2 matching 9 bases. V was clipped by 4 bases and J by 7 bases; unmatched bases: 14. Germline CDR1 SGHAT, CDR2 FQNNGV. The length of the CDR3 is 17 residues. CDR3 bases: TGTGCCAGCAGCTCATGGGGACAGCGGGGGGTAACGAATGAGCAGTTCTTC. It encodes CASSSWGQRGVTNEQFF.

This clonotype turned up a few times. This chain connects TRBV19 to TRBJ1-5; a possible D gene is TRBD1 (5 bases). The CDR3 runs to 14 residues. In germline, CDR1 is LNHDA, CDR2 SQIVND (reference sequence). V was clipped by 6 bases and J by 0 bases, with 9 bases between them. This CDR3 is CASRDKYSNQPQHF. Here the CDR3 DNA reads TGTGCCAGTAGGGACAAATATAGCAATCAGCCCCAGCATTTT.

This clonotype was counted between two and nine times. V and J are TRBV7-8 and TRBJ2-2; D gene ambiguous. The germline gives CDR1 SGHVS, CDR2 FQNEAQ. Trimming took off 4 bases at V and 6 bases at J, with 15 bases between the two ends. The CDR3 spans 15 residues. For the CDR3, the DNA is TGTGCCAGCAGCTCGGCCCATGGAAGTCCCGGGGAGCTGTTTTTT. Translating it yields CASSSAHGSPGELFF.